This T cell receptor (beta chain) was recorded in a study of blood T cells in healthy people across ages. General study results and limits: Any changes in expanded clonotypes were possibly confounded, as donor CMV status remained unknown.

Primers used in a second PCR of about 6 to 11 cycles were a sample-barcoded 5' primer and a J-beta primer mix. Researchers report that each sample yielded at least 2.5 million CDR3-containing paired-end reads. In TCRdb, the 5' RACE reads were re-called with MiXCR into one record per CDR3 protein. The sample yields about 2 million distinct CDR3 sequences, around half seen once. Approximately 9.4 milliliters was the volume of peripheral blood drawn from each donor. Per the germline V gene, CDR1 is DFQATT and CDR2 is SNEGSKA (reference sequence). The length of the CDR3 is 17 residues. The trim removed 5 bases at V and 0 bases at J, leaving 8 bases unmatched. Regarding this clonotype: Its matching antigen is unknown.

Source material: blood. This clonotype originated in a woman in her 40s in good health. The rearrangement joins TRBV20-1 to TRBJ1-6; TRBD1 matches at 9 bases. The CDR3 sequence: CSASRQGGRSYNSPLHF. The CDR3 region has the DNA TGCAGTGCTTCCCGACAGGGGGGACGCTCCTATAATTCACCCCTCCACTTT.